The entry below describes one TCR beta chain. Its antigen remains unknown. The data were obtained in a study of T-cell reconstitution after alpha-beta-depleted transplantation in children. The study, taken as a whole, reports: Expanded graft clones, several hundred of them, were reportedly the source of alpha-beta T cells about two months after transplant.

Trimming took 3 bases from V and 12 from J, leaving 15 bases between them. The CDR3 is 13 residues long. The germline CDR1 and CDR2 sequences are SGHTA and FQGTGA. Preparing the TCRbeta library involved the use of unique molecular identifiers. TCRdb recomputed calls from the PCR reads with MiXCR, one row per CDR3 protein. The repertoire has roughly 790,000 distinct CDR3 sequences, around 17% of them found once; the top ten carry about 4.6%. This TCR was recovered from a male patient between 10 and 17 years old who had a stem cell transplant for acute lymphoblastic leukemia, so the T cells may come from the graft donor. Source: PBMCs, mostly from graft donor cells, taken 360 days after TCRalphabeta/CD19-depleted stem cell transplant. J is TRBJ2-1 and V is TRBV7-3; tentative D call: TRBD2 (5 bases). DNA for the CDR3: TGTGCCAGCAGCTTGGTGGGAGTAGATGGGCAGTTCTTC. It codes for CASSLVGVDGQFF.